This T cell receptor (beta chain) was captured by sequencing in a study of blood T cell repertoires in COVID-19. Authors' processing steps: Quantification of nucleated cells was approximated via reference gene primer amplification. Data came from immunoSEQ multiplex PCR; TCRdb stores just in-frame clones and leaves some out. That table furnishes V, J and clone size, whereas the DNA furnished D and trimming. The sample has hundreds of thousands of clones, approximately 89% seen once. This CDR3 contains 15 residues. Per germline, CDR1 SGHVS and CDR2 FQNEAQ. Trimming took 1 base from V and 4 from J; bases not matched to a gene: 4.

V and J are TRBV7-8 and TRBJ1-5; 7 nucleotides agree with TRBD1. The clonotype originates from a woman in her twenties or thirties with acute COVID-19. Sequenced input: PBMCs or T cells enriched from blood (not recorded which). The CDR3, as DNA: TGTGCCAGCAGCTTAGGTCCAGGGGGAAATCAGCCCCAGCATTTT. Encoded protein: CASSLGPGGNQPQHF.